The T cell receptor (beta chain) under discussion was sequenced for a study of T cells after posttransplantation cyclophosphamide. Regarding the study as a whole: Skin or GI-infiltrating T cells shared few TRB sequences with blood. Donor-recipient repertoire similarity was low at 1-2 months, rising over year one. Recipient CMV seropositivity and CMV reactivation strongly tracked TRB clonality.

Cyclophosphamide on days +3 and +4 followed busulfan-fludarabine conditioning and a marrow graft. Trimming at V came to 5 bases and at J to 7 bases, leaving 7 bases not matched to a gene. The germline V gene has CDR1 SGHAT and CDR2 FQNNGV. This CDR3 is 14 amino acids long. Profiling relied on immunoSEQ multiplex PCR, and the TCRdb table lists in-frame clones only, not all of them. The table has some 37,000 clones, around four fifths seen once. A note on this clone: What it binds is unknown.

The TCR comes from a female patient aged 40 to 55 who received an allogeneic stem cell transplant from a related donor, was CMV-positive, and had no GVHD. Some T cells may be the graft donor's. The sample consisted of CD4+ T cells sorted from blood, taken 1,900 to 2,000 days after a stem cell transplant with posttransplant cyclophosphamide. The chain has TRBV11-2 and TRBJ1-1, with 10 bases fitting TRBD1. Here the CDR3 DNA reads TGTGCCAGCAGCCTTCGACAGGGGGCTGGTGAAGCTTTCTTT. Translation: CASSLRQGAGEAFF. The full variable domain, rest sourced from reference TRBV11-2 and TRBJ1-1, is EAGVAQSPRYKIIEKRQSVAFWCNPISGHATLYWYQQILGQGPKLLIQFQNNGVVDDSQLPKDRFSAERLKGVDSTLKIQPAKLEDSAVYLCASSLRQGAGEAFFGQGTRLTVV.